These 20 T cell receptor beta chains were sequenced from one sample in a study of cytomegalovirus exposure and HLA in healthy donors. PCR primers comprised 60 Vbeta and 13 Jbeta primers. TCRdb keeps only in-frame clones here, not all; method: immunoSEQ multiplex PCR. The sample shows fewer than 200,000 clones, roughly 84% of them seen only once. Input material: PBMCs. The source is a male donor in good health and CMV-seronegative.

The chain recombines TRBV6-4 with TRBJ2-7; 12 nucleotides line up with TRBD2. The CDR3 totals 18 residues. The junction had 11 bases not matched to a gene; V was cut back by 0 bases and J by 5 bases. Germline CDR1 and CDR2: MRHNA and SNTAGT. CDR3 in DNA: TGTGCCAGCAGTGACTCGTCTAGCGGGAGGGCCCCATTAAACGAGCAGTACTTC. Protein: CASSDSSSGRAPLNEQYF.

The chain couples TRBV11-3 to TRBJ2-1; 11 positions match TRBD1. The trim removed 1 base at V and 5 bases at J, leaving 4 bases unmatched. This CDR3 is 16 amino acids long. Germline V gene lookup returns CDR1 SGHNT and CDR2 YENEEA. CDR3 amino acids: CASSLVGQGAHNEQFF. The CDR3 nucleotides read TGTGCCAGCAGCTTAGTTGGACAGGGGGCTCACAATGAGCAGTTCTTC.

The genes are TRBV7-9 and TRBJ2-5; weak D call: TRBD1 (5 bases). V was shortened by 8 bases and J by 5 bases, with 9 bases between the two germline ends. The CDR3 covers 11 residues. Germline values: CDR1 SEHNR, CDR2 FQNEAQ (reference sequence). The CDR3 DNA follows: TGTGCCAGCGGGGCTGGGGAGACCCAGTACTTC. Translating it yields CASGAGETQYF.

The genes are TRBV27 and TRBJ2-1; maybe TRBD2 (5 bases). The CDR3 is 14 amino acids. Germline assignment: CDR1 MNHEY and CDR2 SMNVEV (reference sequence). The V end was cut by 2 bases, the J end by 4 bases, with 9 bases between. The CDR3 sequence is CASSLSGSYNEQFF. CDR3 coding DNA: TGTGCCAGCAGTTTAAGTGGGAGTTACAATGAGCAGTTCTTC.

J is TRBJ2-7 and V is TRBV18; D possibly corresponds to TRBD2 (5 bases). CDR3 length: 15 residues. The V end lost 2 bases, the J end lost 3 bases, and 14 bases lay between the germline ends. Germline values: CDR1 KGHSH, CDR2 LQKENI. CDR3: CASSPEGILGYEQYF. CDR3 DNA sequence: TGTGCCAGCTCACCAGAGGGAATTTTGGGCTACGAGCAGTACTTC.

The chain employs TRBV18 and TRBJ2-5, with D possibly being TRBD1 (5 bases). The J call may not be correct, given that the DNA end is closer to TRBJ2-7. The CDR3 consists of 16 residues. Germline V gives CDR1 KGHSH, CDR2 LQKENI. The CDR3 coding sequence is TGTGCCAGCTCACCCCTTGGGGCCCACATATCCTACGAGCAGTACTTC. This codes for CASSPLGAHISYEQYF.

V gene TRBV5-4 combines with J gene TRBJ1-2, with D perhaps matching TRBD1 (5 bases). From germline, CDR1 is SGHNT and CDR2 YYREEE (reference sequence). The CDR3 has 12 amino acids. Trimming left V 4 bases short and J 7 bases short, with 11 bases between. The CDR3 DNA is TGTGCCAGCAGCCAGGAGGGGACTGGCTACACCTTC. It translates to CASSQEGTGYTF.

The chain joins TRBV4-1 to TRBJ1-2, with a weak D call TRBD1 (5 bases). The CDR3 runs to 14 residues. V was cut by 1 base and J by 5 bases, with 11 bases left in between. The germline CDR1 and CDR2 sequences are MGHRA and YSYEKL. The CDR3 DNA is TGCGCCAGCAGCCAAGGTATGGGGGGATATGGCTACACCTTC. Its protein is CASSQGMGGYGYTF.

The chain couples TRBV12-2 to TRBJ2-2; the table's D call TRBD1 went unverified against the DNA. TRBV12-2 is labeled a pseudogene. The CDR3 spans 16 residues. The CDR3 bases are TGTGCAAGTCGCTCCACAGGGGGACTAAACACCGGGGAGCTGTTTTTT. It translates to CASRSTGGLNTGELFF.

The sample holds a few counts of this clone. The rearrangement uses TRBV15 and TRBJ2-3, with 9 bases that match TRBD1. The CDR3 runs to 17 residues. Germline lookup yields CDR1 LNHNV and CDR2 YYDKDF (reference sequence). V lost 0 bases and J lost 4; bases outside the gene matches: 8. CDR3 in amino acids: CATSREPGQGYSDTQYF. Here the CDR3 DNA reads TGTGCCACCAGCAGAGAACCGGGACAGGGTTACTCAGATACGCAGTATTTT.

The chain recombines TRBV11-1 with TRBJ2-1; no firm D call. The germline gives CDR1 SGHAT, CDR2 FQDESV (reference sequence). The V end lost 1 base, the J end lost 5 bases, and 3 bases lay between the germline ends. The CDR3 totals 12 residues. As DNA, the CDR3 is TGTGCCAGCAGCTTAGAGCACAATGAGCAGTTCTTC. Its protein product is CASSLEHNEQFF.

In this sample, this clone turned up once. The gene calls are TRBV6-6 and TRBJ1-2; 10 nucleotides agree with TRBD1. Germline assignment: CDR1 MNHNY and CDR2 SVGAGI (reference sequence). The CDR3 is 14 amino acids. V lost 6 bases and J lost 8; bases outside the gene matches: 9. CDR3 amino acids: CASSRQGAGRGYTF. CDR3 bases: TGTGCCAGCAGCCGACAGGGGGCTGGAAGAGGCTACACCTTC.

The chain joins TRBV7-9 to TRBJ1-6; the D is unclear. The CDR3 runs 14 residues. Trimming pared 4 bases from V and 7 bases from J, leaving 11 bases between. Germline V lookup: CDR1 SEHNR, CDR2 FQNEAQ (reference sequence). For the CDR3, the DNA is TGTGCCAGCAGCTCCGCTCCCGGGAATTCACCCCTCCACTTT. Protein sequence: CASSSAPGNSPLHF.

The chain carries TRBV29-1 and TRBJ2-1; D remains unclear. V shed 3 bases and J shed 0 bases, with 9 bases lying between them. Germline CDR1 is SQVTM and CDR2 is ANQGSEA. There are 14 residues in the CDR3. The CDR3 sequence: CSVDVSPSYNEQFF. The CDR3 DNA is TGCAGCGTTGACGTGAGCCCCTCCTACAATGAGCAGTTCTTC.

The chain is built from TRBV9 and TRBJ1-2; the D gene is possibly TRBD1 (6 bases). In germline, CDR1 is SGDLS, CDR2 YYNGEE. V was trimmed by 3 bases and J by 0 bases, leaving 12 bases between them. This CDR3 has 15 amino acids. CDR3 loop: CASSGVTGANYGYTF. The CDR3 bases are TGTGCCAGCAGCGGGGTGACAGGAGCTAACTATGGCTACACCTTC.

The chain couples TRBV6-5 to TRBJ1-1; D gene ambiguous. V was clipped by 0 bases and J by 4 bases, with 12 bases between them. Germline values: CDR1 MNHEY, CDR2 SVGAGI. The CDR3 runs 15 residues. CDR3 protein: CASSYSWGVGTEAFF. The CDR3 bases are TGTGCCAGCAGTTACTCGTGGGGAGTGGGCACTGAAGCTTTCTTT.

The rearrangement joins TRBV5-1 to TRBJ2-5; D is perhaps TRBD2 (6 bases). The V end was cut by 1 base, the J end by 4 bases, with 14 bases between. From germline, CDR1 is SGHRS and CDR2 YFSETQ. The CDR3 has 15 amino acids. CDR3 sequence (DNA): TGCGCCAGCAGCTTGAGCGGGTTAAGGGCAGAGACCCAGTACTTC. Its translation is CASSLSGLRAETQYF.

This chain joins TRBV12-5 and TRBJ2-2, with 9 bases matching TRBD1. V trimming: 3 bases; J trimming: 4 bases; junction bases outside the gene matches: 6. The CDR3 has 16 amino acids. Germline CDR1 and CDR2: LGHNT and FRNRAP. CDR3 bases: TGTGCTAGTGGTTTTAGGACAGGGGCGATCACCGGGGAGCTGTTTTTT. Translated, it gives CASGFRTGAITGELFF. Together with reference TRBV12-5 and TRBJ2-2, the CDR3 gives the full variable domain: DARVTQTPRHKVTEMGQEVTMRCQPILGHNTVFWYRQTMMQGLELLAYFRNRAPLDDSGMPKDRFSAEMPDATLATLKIQPSEPRDSAVYFCASGFRTGAITGELFFGEGSRLTVL.

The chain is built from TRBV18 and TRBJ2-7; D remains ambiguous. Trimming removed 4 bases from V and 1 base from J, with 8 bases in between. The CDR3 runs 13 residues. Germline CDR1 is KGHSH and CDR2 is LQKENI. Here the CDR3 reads CASSQGESYEQYF. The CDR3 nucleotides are TGTGCCAGCTCACAAGGAGAATCCTACGAGCAGTACTTC.

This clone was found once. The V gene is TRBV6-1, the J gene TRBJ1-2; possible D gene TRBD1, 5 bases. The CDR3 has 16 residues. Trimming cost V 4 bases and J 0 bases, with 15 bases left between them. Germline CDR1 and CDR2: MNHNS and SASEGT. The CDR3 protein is CASSVSGGSANYGYTF. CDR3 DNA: TGTGCCAGCAGTGTGTCCGGGGGATCAGCTAACTATGGCTACACCTTC.